Listed here is a single TCR beta chain. Its antigen is undetermined. This sample was included in a study of CD4 T cells in relation to SARS-CoV-2 and coronaviruses. V was clipped by 3 bases and J by 4 bases, with 16 bases between them. The germline CDR1 and CDR2 sequences are MNHNY and SVGAGI (reference sequence). The CDR3 is made up of 16 amino acids. Study conclusions and caveats: According to naive versus memory sequencing, detected responses are memory recall, not newly primed.

Uncultured naive and memory CD4+ T cells supplied DNA for deep TCR-beta sequencing. The repertoire was sequenced with immunoSEQ multiplex PCR; TCRdb's copy has only in-frame clones and lacks some. Counted here are about 64,000 clones, around 93% occurring once; the ten biggest clones make up roughly 0.14%. The unexposed donors gave CD4+ T cells in about 2010-2019, prior to COVID-19. The TCR was taken from a human donor in good health. The gene calls are TRBV6-6 and TRBJ1-5, with a possible D match to TRBD1 (6 bases). The specimen was naive CD4+ T cells from PBMCs. The subset: naive CD4+ T cells isolated by negative enrichment. In DNA, the CDR3 is TGTGCCAGCAGTTATGGTGCGGGACACAGGAATCAGCCCCAGCATTTT. This encodes CASSYGAGHRNQPQHF.